This T cell receptor beta chain appears in the sequencing data of a study of tumor and adjacent non-tumor tissue in lung cancer. Study summary: There were about 12 adenocarcinoma, a couple of squamous cell carcinoma and 1 small cell lung cancer cases. On average, productive TCRbeta reads reached some 4.2 million per sample.

TCRbeta libraries were built with three rounds of nested PCR, modified from ARM-PCR. TCRdb called the multiplex PCR reads again in MiXCR, with one record for every CDR3 protein. The sample has tens of thousands of distinct CDR3 sequences, around 65% seen once. The germline gives CDR1 MDHEN, CDR2 SYDVKM. Trimming took off 11 bases at V and 3 bases at J, with 20 bases between the two ends. The CDR3 contains 14 residues. Comments on this clonotype: Its antigen remains unknown.

Notes on the study in general: In normal lung, the top 100 clones were significantly more dominant than in tumor. Shorter survival was associated with higher TCR diversity in tumors.

The template was RNA from unsorted bulk tissue. The chain combines TRBV28 with TRBJ2-7; D may be TRBD1 (6 bases). Sequencing was carried out using lung tumor tissue. The sequence was obtained from a woman in her 70s with non-small cell lung cancer. CDR3 residues: CACDGSGHNYEQYF. DNA of the CDR3: TGTGCCTGCGACGGTTCGGGACACAACTACGAGCAGTACTTC. Full variable domain (outside the CDR3, taken from reference TRBV28 and TRBJ2-7): DVKVTQSSRYLVKRTGEKVFLECVQDMDHENMFWYRQDPGLGLRLIYFSYDVKMKEKGDIPEGYSVSREKKERFSLILESASTNQTSMYLCACDGSGHNYEQYFGPGTRLTVT.